Below, 4 T cell receptor beta chains from the same sample are listed, as sequenced in a study of metastatic and nonmetastatic thyroid tumors. No treatment had been given to any patient before thyroid surgery. Via MiXCR, TCRdb re-called the PCR reads. This sample yields tens of thousands of clones, of which roughly 24% are seen a single time; approximately 6% belongs to the top ten. Source material: blood. The receptors come from a female donor with papillary thyroid cancer or a benign thyroid nodule (not recorded which). Some clones in this sample may be carry-over from other donors' samples.

By its share, this clone is medium-sized. The chain employs TRBV7-8 and TRBJ2-7, with TRBD1 identical over 7 bases. Germline-derived CDR1 and CDR2 are SGHVS and FQNEAQ. This CDR3 is 15 amino acids long. V was pared by 3 bases and J by 5 bases, with 10 bases of the junction left unmatched. The CDR3 DNA reads as TGTGCCAGCAGCTTGGGGACAGTCGCTAACCACGAGCAGTACTTC. This codes for CASSLGTVANHEQYF.

This chain connects TRBV5-1 to TRBJ1-2; TRBD1 aligns across 7 bases. J was trimmed by 7 bases and V by 4 bases; bases with no gene match: 13. This CDR3 is 15 amino acids long. The germline V gene has CDR1 SGHRS and CDR2 YFSETQ. For the CDR3, the DNA is TGCGCCAGCAGCCATCGGACAGGCTGGCTAGTTGGCTACACCTTC. Its protein is CASSHRTGWLVGYTF.

This clone is classed as medium-sized. This chain joins TRBV24-1 and TRBJ1-4; D uncertain. In germline, CDR1 is KGHDR, CDR2 SFDVKD. V lost 9 bases, J lost 3 bases, and 25 bases lay in between. The CDR3 consists of 18 residues. Written as DNA, the CDR3 is TGTGCCACCGGGCGAGGTCAAGTACTAATTTCTGCTAATGAAAAACTGTTTTTT. Amino acid sequence: CATGRGQVLISANEKLFF.

Concerning this clone: This clone may be a read error of a much larger clone one base away. The chain carries TRBV5-4 and TRBJ2-7; 8 bases are shared with TRBD2. The CDR3 consists of 15 residues. CDR1 is SGHNT, CDR2 YYREEE, per germline (reference sequence). The junction had 9 bases not matched to a gene; V was cut back by 3 bases and J by 4 bases. The CDR3 DNA follows: TGTGCCAGCAGCTCTAAGCGGGAGTGCCGGTACGAGCAGTACGTC. This sequence encodes CASSSKRECRYEQYV.